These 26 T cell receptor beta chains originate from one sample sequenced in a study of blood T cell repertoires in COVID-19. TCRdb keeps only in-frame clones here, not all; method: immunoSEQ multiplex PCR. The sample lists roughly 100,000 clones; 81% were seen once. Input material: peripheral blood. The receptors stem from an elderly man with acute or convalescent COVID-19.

CDR3 DNA: TGTGCCAGCTCACCCTCACAGGGGGCTTACAATGAGCAGTTCTTC. Protein sequence: CASSPSQGAYNEQFF. V and J are TRBV18 and TRBJ2-1, with 9 bases fitting TRBD1. Germline-derived CDR1 and CDR2 are KGHSH and LQKENI. Trimming cost V 3 bases and J 4 bases; bases outside gene matches: 4. This CDR3 comprises 15 residues.

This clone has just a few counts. This CDR3 is CAWGHGQGAYEKLFF. For the CDR3, the DNA is TGTGCCTGGGGTCACGGACAGGGGGCTTATGAAAAACTGTTTTTT. V is TRBV30 and J is TRBJ1-4; the match to TRBD1 covers 11 bases. Germline trimming cut 5 bases from V and 6 bases from J; bases unmatched to any gene: 8. The germline gives CDR1 GTSNPN, CDR2 SVGIG (reference sequence). The CDR3 loop spans 15 amino acids.

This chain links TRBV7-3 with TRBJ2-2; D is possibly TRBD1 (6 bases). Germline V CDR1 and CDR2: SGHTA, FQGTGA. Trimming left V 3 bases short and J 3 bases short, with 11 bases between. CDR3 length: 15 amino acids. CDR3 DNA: TGTGCCAGCAGCTTTAACAGGGCCTACACCGGGGAGCTGTTTTTT. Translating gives CASSFNRAYTGELFF.

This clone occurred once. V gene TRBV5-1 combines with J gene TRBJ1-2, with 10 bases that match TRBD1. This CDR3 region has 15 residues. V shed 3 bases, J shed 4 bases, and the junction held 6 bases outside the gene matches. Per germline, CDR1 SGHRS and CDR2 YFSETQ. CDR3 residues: CASSSLTGGSYGYTF. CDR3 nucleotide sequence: TGCGCCAGCAGCTCTTTGACAGGGGGCAGCTATGGCTACACCTTC.

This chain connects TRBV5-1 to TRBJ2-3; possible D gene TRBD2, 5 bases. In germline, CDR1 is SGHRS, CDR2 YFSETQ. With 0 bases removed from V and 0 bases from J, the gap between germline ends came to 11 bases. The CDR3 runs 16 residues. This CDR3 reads CASSLAQRSSTDTQYF. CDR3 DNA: TGCGCCAGCAGCTTGGCCCAGCGGTCTAGCACAGATACGCAGTATTTT.

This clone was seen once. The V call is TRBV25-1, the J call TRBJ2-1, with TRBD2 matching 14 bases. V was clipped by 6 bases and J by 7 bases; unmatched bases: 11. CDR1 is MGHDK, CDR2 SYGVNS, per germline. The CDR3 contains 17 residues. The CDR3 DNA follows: TGTGCCAGCAGCACCGGGACTAGCGGGAGAGGTCGGAATGAGCAGTTCTTC. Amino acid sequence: CASSTGTSGRGRNEQFF.

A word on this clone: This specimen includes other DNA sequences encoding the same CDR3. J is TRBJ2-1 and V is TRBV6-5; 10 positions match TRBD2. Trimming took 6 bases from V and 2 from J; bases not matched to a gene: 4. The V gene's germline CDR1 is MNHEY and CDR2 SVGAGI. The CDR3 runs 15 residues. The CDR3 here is CASRRTSGAYNEQFF. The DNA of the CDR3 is TGTGCCAGCAGAAGGACTAGCGGCGCCTACAATGAGCAGTTCTTC.

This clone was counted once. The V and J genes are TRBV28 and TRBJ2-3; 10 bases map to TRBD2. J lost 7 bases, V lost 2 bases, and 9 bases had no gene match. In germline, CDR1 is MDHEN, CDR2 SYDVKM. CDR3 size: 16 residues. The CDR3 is CASSLVSSGSSYTQYF. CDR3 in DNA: TGTGCCAGCAGTTTAGTCTCTAGCGGGAGCAGTTATACGCAGTATTTT. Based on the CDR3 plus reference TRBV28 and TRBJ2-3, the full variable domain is DVKVTQSSRYLVKRTGEKVFLECVQDMDHENMFWYRQDPGLGLRLIYFSYDVKMKEKGDIPEGYSVSREKKERFSLILESASTNQTSMYLCASSLVSSGSSYTQYFGPGTRLTVL.

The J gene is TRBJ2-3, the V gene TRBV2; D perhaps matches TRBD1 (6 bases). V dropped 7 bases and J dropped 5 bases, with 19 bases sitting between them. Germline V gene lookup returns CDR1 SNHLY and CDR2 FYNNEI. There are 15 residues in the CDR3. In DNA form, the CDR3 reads TGTGCCAGCACCTGGAGACAGGTTGGGGGAGATACGCAGTATTTT. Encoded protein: CASTWRQVGGDTQYF.

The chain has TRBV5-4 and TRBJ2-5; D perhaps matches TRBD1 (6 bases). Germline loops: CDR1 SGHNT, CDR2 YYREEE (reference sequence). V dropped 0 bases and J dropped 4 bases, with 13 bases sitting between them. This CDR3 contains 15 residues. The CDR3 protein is CASSLVGAERETQYF. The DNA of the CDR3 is TGTGCCAGCAGCTTGGTGGGGGCCGAGAGAGAGACCCAGTACTTC.

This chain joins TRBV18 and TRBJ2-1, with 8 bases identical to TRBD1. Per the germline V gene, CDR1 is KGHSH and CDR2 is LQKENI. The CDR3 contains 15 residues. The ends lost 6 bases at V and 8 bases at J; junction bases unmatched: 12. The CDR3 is CASSHFRTGLDEQFF. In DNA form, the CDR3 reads TGTGCCAGCTCGCATTTCAGGACAGGGTTGGATGAGCAGTTCTTC.

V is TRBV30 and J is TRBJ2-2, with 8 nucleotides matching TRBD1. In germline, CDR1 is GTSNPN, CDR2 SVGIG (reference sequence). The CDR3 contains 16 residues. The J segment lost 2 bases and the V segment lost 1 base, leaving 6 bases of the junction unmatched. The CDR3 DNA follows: TGTGCCTGGAGTGGTTGGGACAGGTTAAACACCGGGGAGCTGTTTTTT. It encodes CAWSGWDRLNTGELFF.

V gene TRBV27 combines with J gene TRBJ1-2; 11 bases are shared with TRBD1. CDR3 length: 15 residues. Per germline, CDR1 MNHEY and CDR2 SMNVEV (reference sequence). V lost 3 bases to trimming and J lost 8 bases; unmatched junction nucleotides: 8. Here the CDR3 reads CASSFLGQGAGGYTF. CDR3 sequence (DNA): TGTGCCAGCAGTTTTCTTGGACAGGGGGCCGGGGGCTACACCTTC.

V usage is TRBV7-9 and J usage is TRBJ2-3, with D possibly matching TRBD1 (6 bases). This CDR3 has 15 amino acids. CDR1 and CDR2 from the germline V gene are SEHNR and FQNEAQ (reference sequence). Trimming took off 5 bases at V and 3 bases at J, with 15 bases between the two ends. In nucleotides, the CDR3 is TGTGCCAGCAGCCCGAGAGGGGGTCCAACAGATACGCAGTATTTT. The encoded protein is CASSPRGGPTDTQYF.

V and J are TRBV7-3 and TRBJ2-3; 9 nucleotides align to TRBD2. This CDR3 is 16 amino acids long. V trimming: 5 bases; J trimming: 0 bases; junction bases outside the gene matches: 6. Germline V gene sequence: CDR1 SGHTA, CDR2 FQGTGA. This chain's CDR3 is CASSVLTSGSTDTQYF. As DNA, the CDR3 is TGTGCCAGCAGCGTCCTGACTAGCGGTAGCACAGATACGCAGTATTTT. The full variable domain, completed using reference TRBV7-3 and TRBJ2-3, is GAGVSQTPSNKVTEKGKYVELRCDPISGHTALYWYRQSLGQGPEFLIYFQGTGAADDSGLPNDRFFAVRPEGSVSTLKIQRTERGDSAVYLCASSVLTSGSTDTQYFGPGTRLTVL.

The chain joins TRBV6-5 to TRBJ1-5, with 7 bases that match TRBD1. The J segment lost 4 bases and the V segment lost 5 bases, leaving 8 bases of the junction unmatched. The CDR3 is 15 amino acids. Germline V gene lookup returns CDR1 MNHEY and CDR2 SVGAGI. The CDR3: CASSPSGQINQPQHF. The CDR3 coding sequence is TGTGCCAGCAGTCCCTCGGGACAGATAAATCAGCCCCAGCATTTT.

The CDR3 here is CASSRPGLAATDTQYF. In DNA, the CDR3 is TGTGCCAGCAGTCGACCGGGACTAGCGGCCACAGATACGCAGTATTTT. The chain employs TRBV6-2 or TRBV6-3 and TRBJ2-3; 11 bases map to TRBD2. V lost 5 bases to trimming and J lost 2 bases; unmatched junction nucleotides: 6. The germline CDR1 and CDR2 sequences are MNHEY and SVGEGT. The CDR3 runs to 16 residues.

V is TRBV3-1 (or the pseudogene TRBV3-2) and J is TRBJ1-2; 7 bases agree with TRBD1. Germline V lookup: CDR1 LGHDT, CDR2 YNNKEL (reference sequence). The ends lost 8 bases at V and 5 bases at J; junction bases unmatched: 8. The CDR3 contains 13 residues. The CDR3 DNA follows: TGTGCCAGCCGCCGACAGGGTTGGTATGGCTACACCTTC. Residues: CASRRQGWYGYTF.

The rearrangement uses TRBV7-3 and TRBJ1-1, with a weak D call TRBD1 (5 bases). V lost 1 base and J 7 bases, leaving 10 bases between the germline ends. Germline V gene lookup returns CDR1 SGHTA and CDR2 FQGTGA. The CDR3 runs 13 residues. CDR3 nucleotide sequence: TGTGCCAGCAGCTTAAAGCAGGGCCTTGAAGCTTTCTTT. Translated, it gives CASSLKQGLEAFF.

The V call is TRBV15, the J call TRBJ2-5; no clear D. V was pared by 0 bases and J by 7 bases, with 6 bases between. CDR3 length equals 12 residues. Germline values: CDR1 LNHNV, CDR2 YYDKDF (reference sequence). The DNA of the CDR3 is TGTGCCACCAGCAGAGATTTCGGGACCCAGTACTTC. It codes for CATSRDFGTQYF.

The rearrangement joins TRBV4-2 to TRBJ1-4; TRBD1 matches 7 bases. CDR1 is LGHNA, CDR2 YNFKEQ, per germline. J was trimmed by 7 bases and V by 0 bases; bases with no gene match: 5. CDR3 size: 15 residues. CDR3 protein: CASSQDPQGVEKLFF. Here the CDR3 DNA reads TGTGCCAGCAGCCAAGATCCCCAGGGGGTTGAAAAACTGTTTTTT.

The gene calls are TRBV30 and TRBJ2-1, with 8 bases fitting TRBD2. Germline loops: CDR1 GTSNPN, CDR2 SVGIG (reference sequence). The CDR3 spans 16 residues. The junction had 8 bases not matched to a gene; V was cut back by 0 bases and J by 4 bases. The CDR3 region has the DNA TGTGCCTGGAGTGTACCAAGCGGGAGATCTTACAATGAGCAGTTCTTC. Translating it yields CAWSVPSGRSYNEQFF. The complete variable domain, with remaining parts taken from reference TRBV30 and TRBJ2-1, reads SQTIHQWPATLVQPVGSPLSLECTVEGTSNPNLYWYRQAAGRGLQLLFYSVGIGQISSEVPQNLSASRPQDRQFILSSKKLLLSDSGFYLCAWSVPSGRSYNEQFFGPGTRLTVL.

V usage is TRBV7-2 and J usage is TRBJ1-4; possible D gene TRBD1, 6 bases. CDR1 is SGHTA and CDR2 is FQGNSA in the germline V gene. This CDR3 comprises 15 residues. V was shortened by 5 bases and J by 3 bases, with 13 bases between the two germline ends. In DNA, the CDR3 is TGTGCCAGCAGCGCCTACAGGGCTCCTAATGAAAAACTGTTTTTT. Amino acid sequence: CASSAYRAPNEKLFF.

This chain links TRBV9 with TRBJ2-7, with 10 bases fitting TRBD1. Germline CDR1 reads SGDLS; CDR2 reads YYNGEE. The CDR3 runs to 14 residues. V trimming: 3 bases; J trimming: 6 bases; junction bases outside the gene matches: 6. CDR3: CASSAGQGSAEQYF. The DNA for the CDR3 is TGTGCCAGCAGCGCGGGACAGGGGTCTGCCGAGCAGTACTTC.

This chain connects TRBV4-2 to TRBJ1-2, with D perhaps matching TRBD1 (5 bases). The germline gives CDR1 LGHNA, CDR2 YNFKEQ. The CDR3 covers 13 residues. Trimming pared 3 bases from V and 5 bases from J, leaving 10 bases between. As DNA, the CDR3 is TGTGCCAGCAGCCAGGACGACAGTTATGGCTACACCTTC. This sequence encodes CASSQDDSYGYTF.

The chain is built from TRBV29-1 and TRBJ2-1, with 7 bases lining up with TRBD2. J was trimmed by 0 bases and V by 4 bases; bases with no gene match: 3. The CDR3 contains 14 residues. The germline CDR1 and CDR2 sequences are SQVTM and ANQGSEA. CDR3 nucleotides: TGCAGCGTTGCCGCGGGAGTCTCCTACAATGAGCAGTTCTTC. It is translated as CSVAAGVSYNEQFF.